This record looks at one TCR beta chain sequence and its context. Its antigen is undetermined. V trimming: 2 bases; J trimming: 7 bases; junction bases outside the gene matches: 10. There are 16 residues in the CDR3. From germline, CDR1 is ENHRY and CDR2 SYGVKD. CD8 memory merged CD45RO+ cells and CCR7-negative CD45RA+ TemRA cells into one population. This sample is part of a study of shared clonotypes between healthy human individuals. Study context: Per donor, three plates held CD4 naive cells, three held CD4 memory, two held CD8 naive and one held CD8 memory.

Study-wide results and caveats: Estimated richness values were generally larger in naive subsets than in memory subsets. A handful of donors had roughly 5% of their naive CD4 clonotypes in common.

Clones were read by immunoSEQ multiplex PCR, and TCRdb kept only the in-frame ones, dropping some. The sample carries a few hundred thousand clones, about nine tenths recorded once. This receptor was taken from a man younger than 35 in good health. The specimen sequenced was memory CD8+ T cells sorted from blood. Subset given: CD45RO+ cells pooled with CCR7-negative TemRA cells. This chain connects TRBV10-3 to TRBJ2-2; TRBD1 matches at 7 bases. CDR3 loop: CAISEPSTGLGGELFF. The DNA of the CDR3 is TGTGCCATCAGTGAGCCATCGACAGGGCTGGGCGGGGAGCTGTTTTTT.